The 11 T cell receptor beta chains below all came from one sample that was sequenced in a study of blood T cell repertoires in COVID-19 (dated by TCRdb to 2020 to 2021). Library preparation employed the immunoSEQ multiplex PCR assay. Drawn from immuneACCESS, this table holds only the in-frame rearrangements with V and J called that TCRdb kept. Clones are partly lost; checked studies trace under half to an unresolved V gene and leave the rest unexplained. Across this sample there are about 180,000 clones, with approximately 86% seen only once. The ten largest account for about 8.6% of the sample. The material sequenced was peripheral blood. The source of these receptors is a man aged 45 to 65 with active or convalescent COVID-19.

J is TRBJ2-6 and V is TRBV18; TRBD1 agrees at 10 bases. The V segment lost 0 bases and the J segment 1 base; nucleotides outside the gene matches: 3. The CDR3 is 18 amino acids. Germline assignment: CDR1 KGHSH and CDR2 LQKENI. This chain's CDR3 is CASSPPTGGSSGANVLTF. DNA of the CDR3: TGTGCCAGCTCACCACCGACAGGGGGCTCGTCTGGGGCCAACGTCCTGACTTTC.

The rearrangement joins TRBV18 to TRBJ1-5; no clear D gene. The CDR3 loop spans 13 amino acids. The V gene lost 3 bases and the J gene lost 11 bases, with 14 bases spanning the gap. Germline CDR1 is KGHSH and CDR2 is LQKENI. CDR3 amino acids: CASSPDSDAAQHF. The CDR3 nucleotides are TGTGCCAGCTCACCTGACTCGGATGCGGCCCAGCATTTT.

This clone was found once. V is TRBV4-1 and J is TRBJ2-3; 13 nucleotides line up with TRBD2. Trimming cost V 7 bases and J 7 bases; bases outside gene matches: 5. This CDR3 spans 14 amino acids. CDR1 is MGHRA and CDR2 is YSYEKL in the germline V gene. The CDR3 nucleotides read TGCGCCAGCACTTGGACTAGCGGGGGAAATACGCAGTATTTT. Its protein product is CASTWTSGGNTQYF.

The chain joins TRBV7-3 to TRBJ1-1; D possibly corresponds to TRBD1 (5 bases). With 4 bases removed from V and 1 base from J, the gap between germline ends came to 10 bases. The CDR3 totals 14 residues. Germline assignment: CDR1 SGHTA and CDR2 FQGTGA. DNA for the CDR3: TGTGCCAGCAGCTCCGGGACTGCGAACACTGAAGCTTTCTTT. Translation gives CASSSGTANTEAFF.

The V call is TRBV28, the J call TRBJ1-4; D is perhaps TRBD1 (5 bases). This CDR3 spans 12 amino acids. Germline V gene sequence: CDR1 MDHEN, CDR2 SYDVKM. V dropped 8 bases and J dropped 6 bases, with 10 bases sitting between them. Here the CDR3 DNA reads TGTGCCAGCCAGTGGGGCTATGAAAAACTGTTTTTT. Translating it yields CASQWGYEKLFF.

The chain employs TRBV30 and TRBJ2-5; D remains ambiguous. V gave up 4 bases and J gave up 2 bases, with 17 bases separating them. Germline assignment: CDR1 GTSNPN and CDR2 SVGIG (reference sequence). The length of the CDR3 is 15 residues. The CDR3 DNA follows: TGTGCCTGGAATCGGTTGGCGGAGTTACAAGAGACCCAGTACTTC. It codes for CAWNRLAELQETQYF.

A note on this clone: Other nucleotide sequences in the sample specify the same CDR3. As DNA, the CDR3 is TGCAGTGCTAGTCACAGCTCCAATCAGCCCCAGCATTTT. Its translation: CSASHSSNQPQHF. The chain joins TRBV20-1 to TRBJ1-5; D is undetermined. The V and J ends lost 3 bases and 3 bases respectively, with 9 bases between them. The CDR3 loop spans 13 amino acids. Germline V lookup: CDR1 DFQATT, CDR2 SNEGSKA (reference sequence).

V is TRBV6-1 and J is TRBJ1-3; D is undetermined. Trimming took 0 bases from V and 2 from J, leaving 11 bases between them. CDR3 length equals 16 residues. CDR1 and CDR2 (germline): MNHNS, SASEGT. The CDR3 sequence: CASSEALSGTGNTIYF. The CDR3 nucleotides are TGTGCCAGCAGTGAAGCGCTTTCGGGGACTGGAAACACCATATATTTT.

The count of this clone is one. The chain joins TRBV7-9 to TRBJ2-2; D is unresolved. The CDR3 loop spans 16 amino acids. With 5 bases removed from V and 6 bases from J, the gap between germline ends came to 19 bases. CDR1 and CDR2 from the germline V gene are SEHNR and FQNEAQ (reference sequence). CDR3 in DNA: TGTGCCAGCAGCCCCCATTTAGCACTTTTGGCCGGGGAGCTGTTTTTT. Amino acid sequence: CASSPHLALLAGELFF.

This clone was observed once. This sequence joins TRBV28 and TRBJ1-1, with a tentative D call TRBD1 (6 bases). The CDR3 covers 15 residues. Germline V lookup: CDR1 MDHEN, CDR2 SYDVKM. Trimming shortened V by 5 bases and J by 5 bases, and 18 bases separated the two germline ends. The CDR3 reads CASSLVPGHGTEAFF. In DNA form, the CDR3 reads TGTGCCAGCAGTCTTGTCCCGGGACATGGGACTGAAGCTTTCTTT.

This chain uses TRBV3-1 (or the pseudogene TRBV3-2) with TRBJ1-2, with 9 positions matching TRBD1. In germline, CDR1 is LGHDT, CDR2 YNNKEL (reference sequence). The CDR3 extends over 13 amino acids. The V gene end was trimmed by 1 base and the J gene end by 6 bases; junction bases not matched to a gene: 0. CDR3: CASSQGQGDGYTF. In nucleotides, the CDR3 is TGTGCCAGCAGCCAAGGACAGGGGGATGGCTACACCTTC.